Listed here are 9 T cell receptor beta chains from one sample, sequenced in a study of blood T cell repertoires in COVID-19. Some clones are missing from TCRdb's copy, which holds only in-frame ones; the method was immunoSEQ multiplex PCR. The sample has 9,500 to 11,000 clones, roughly 85% seen once. Input material: peripheral blood. These receptors were collected from a man aged 25 to 40 with active or convalescent COVID-19.

The chain uses TRBV10-3 and TRBJ1-3; D might be TRBD1 (5 bases). The CDR3 extends over 14 amino acids. With 8 bases removed from V and 6 bases from J, the gap between germline ends came to 17 bases. Looked up from germline, CDR1 is ENHRY and CDR2 is SYGVKD. The chain's CDR3 is CAIGSGSNINTIYF. In nucleotides, the CDR3 is TGTGCCATCGGTTCAGGGTCAAATATAAACACCATATATTTT.

This clone came up once. J is TRBJ2-1 and V is TRBV19; 11 bases agree with TRBD2. The ends lost 4 bases at V and 7 bases at J; junction bases unmatched: 12. The germline gives CDR1 LNHDA, CDR2 SQIVND (reference sequence). CDR3 length: 17 residues. In DNA form, the CDR3 reads TGTGCCAGTAGTACGGTAGTAGCGGGGGGGAGACGTAATGAGCAGTTCTTC. Its protein product is CASSTVVAGGRRNEQFF. Complete variable domain (other parts from reference TRBV19 and TRBJ2-1): DGGITQSPKYLFRKEGQNVTLSCEQNLNHDAMYWYRQDPGQGLRLIYYSQIVNDFQKGDIAEGYSVSREKKESFPLTVTSAQKNPTAFYLCASSTVVAGGRRNEQFFGPGTRLTVL.

The genes are TRBV29-1 and TRBJ2-4, with TRBD2 matching 8 bases. Germline V gives CDR1 SQVTM, CDR2 ANQGSEA. This CDR3 has 15 amino acids. V lost 7 bases and J lost 1; bases outside the gene matches: 9. CDR3 amino acids: CSARGGSNAKNIQYF. The CDR3 bases are TGCAGCGCCCGGGGGGGGAGTAATGCCAAAAACATTCAGTACTTC.

The V call is TRBV30, the J call TRBJ1-2; maybe TRBD1 (5 bases). The CDR3 runs to 13 residues. The V end was cut by 4 bases, the J end by 3 bases, with 12 bases between. Germline values: CDR1 GTSNPN, CDR2 SVGIG (reference sequence). The CDR3 coding sequence is TGTGCCTGGAATAAAGCAGGGTACTATGGCTACACCTTC. Its protein is CAWNKAGYYGYTF.

V usage is TRBV4-1 and J usage is TRBJ2-5; the match to TRBD1 covers 7 bases. Germline assignment: CDR1 MGHRA and CDR2 YSYEKL. The trim removed 1 base at V and 1 base at J, leaving 18 bases unmatched. The CDR3 covers 20 residues. As DNA, the CDR3 is TGCGCCAGCAGCCAAGGGAACTACATCGAAAGGACAGGAGTCCAAGAGACCCAGTACTTC. Encoded protein: CASSQGNYIERTGVQETQYF.

The chain is built from TRBV5-1 and TRBJ1-6, with D hard to call. V was clipped by 3 bases and J by 4 bases, with 8 bases between them. The CDR3 length is 14 residues. Germline CDR1 and CDR2: SGHRS and YFSETQ. The CDR3 is CASSYRGYNSPLHF. The CDR3 DNA sequence: TGCGCCAGCAGCTACCGGGGTTATAATTCACCCCTCCACTTT.

V usage is TRBV2 and J usage is TRBJ1-6; D is ambiguous. The V gene lost 3 bases and the J gene lost 11 bases, with 8 bases spanning the gap. The CDR3 spans 12 residues. Germline V gene sequence: CDR1 SNHLY, CDR2 FYNNEI. The CDR3 region is CASSDPRTPLHF. The CDR3 DNA reads TGTGCCAGCAGTGACCCCAGGACACCCCTCCACTTT.

V is TRBV24-1 and J is TRBJ1-2, with 9 bases lining up with TRBD1. CDR1 is KGHDR, CDR2 SFDVKD, per germline. The CDR3 length is 16 residues. V shed 2 bases and J 6 bases; nucleotides not matched to a gene: 9. The DNA for the CDR3 is TGTGCCACCAGTGATTCCAATATGGGGACAGGGCATGGCTACACCTTC. It is translated as CATSDSNMGTGHGYTF.

The CDR3, as DNA: TGTGCCAGCAGTCGACTCACAGGGGGGAATGAGCAGTTCTTC. It encodes CASSRLTGGNEQFF. This rearrangement joins TRBV6-5 to TRBJ2-1, with 8 bases aligning to TRBD1. The junction had 7 bases not matched to a gene; V was cut back by 5 bases and J by 7 bases. This CDR3 contains 14 residues. Germline V gene lookup returns CDR1 MNHEY and CDR2 SVGAGI.